This is a list of T cell receptor beta chains from one sample in a study of identical twins. TCRdb reprocessed the 5' RACE reads via MiXCR and lists one record per CDR3 protein. The sample includes over 600,000 distinct CDR3 sequences, around 20% of them seen just once. This sample was also put to use in a study of T cells expressing NK-cell markers.

Sequencing input: PBMCs. Every receptor here comes from a woman between 18 and 29 years old in good health. Each CDR3 is given with its conserved first and last residue. A D gene is named only where the DNA matches it firmly. The listing skips clone size in some rows; elsewhere it reads once, few, many or a size class.

j_call	d_call	v_call	clone_size	cdr3_nt	cdr3_aa
TRBJ2-7	TRBD1	TRBV6-2/TRBV6-3	-	TGTGCCAGCAGTTCGACAGGGGTCAACCTCTACGAGCAGTACTTC	CASSSTGVNLYEQYF
TRBJ1-4	-	TRBV20-1	-	TGCAGTGCTAGTAGCACGTCAACTAATGAAAAACTGTTTTTT	CSASSTSTNEKLFF
TRBJ1-6	-	TRBV5-6	-	TGTGCCAGCAGCAGCCGGGCTAGTTATAATTCACCCCTCCACTTT	CASSSRASYNSPLHF
TRBJ2-1	TRBD1	TRBV6-2/TRBV6-3	few	TGTGCCAGCAGTTATACCGGTTCCGGGACAGGGATCCAGCGGAGGGGAAGGGAGCAGTTCTTC	CASSYTGSGTGIQRRGREQFF
TRBJ2-1	TRBD2	TRBV20-1	few	TGCAGTGCTTCCGATAGCGGGGGGGCCTCAGGGGAGCAGTTCTTC	CSASDSGGASGEQFF
TRBJ2-1	-	TRBV20-1	-	TGCAGTGCTGAGGGACAATTAATCTCCTACAATGAGCAGTTCTTC	CSAEGQLISYNEQFF
TRBJ2-1	TRBD2	TRBV20-1	few	TGCAGTGCTAGACCCCCGGGACTAGCGTCTTACAATGAGCAGTTCTTC	CSARPPGLASYNEQFF
TRBJ2-1	TRBD2	TRBV12-3/TRBV12-4	-	TGTGCCAGCAGGATGGGACTAGCGGATTACAATGAGCAGTTCTTC	CASRMGLADYNEQFF
TRBJ1-2	-	TRBV5-1	-	TGCGCCAGCAGCTTCCTTGGACCGGGGAGCTATGGCTACACCTTC	CASSFLGPGSYGYTF
TRBJ1-3	-	TRBV6-1	few	TGTGCCAGCAGGGGCTCATATGAGGGAAACACCATATATTTT	CASRGSYEGNTIYF
TRBJ2-3	-	TRBV4-2	many	TGTGCCAGCAGCCAAGGTCTGGCAGATACGCAGTATTTT	CASSQGLADTQYF
TRBJ1-1	-	TRBV10-3	-	TGTGCCATCAGAGACCCTGGAGGGCCCCCTGAAGCTTTCTTT	CAIRDPGGPPEAFF
TRBJ2-7	TRBD2	TRBV10-3	few	TGTGCCACCGGGACTAGCGGGAGTACGCACGAGCAGTACTTC	CATGTSGSTHEQYF
TRBJ1-1	-	TRBV12-3/TRBV12-4	many	TGTGCCAGCAGTTTGTCGGCCAATGAAGCTTTCTTT	CASSLSANEAFF
TRBJ1-5	TRBD1	TRBV6-5	few	TGTGCCAGCAGTTTACAGGGGATCAGCCTCAATCAGCCCCAGCATTTT	CASSLQGISLNQPQHF
TRBJ2-5	-	TRBV9	many	TGTGCCAGCAGCGTGACCATATCCCAAGGAGAGACCCAGTACTTC	CASSVTISQGETQYF
TRBJ2-2	-	TRBV29-1	many	TGCAGCGTTGGGACGTCCGGGGAGCTGTTTTTT	CSVGTSGELFF
TRBJ2-7	-	TRBV3-1	many	TGTGCCAGCAGCCAAGGTTACTACGAGCAGTACTTC	CASSQGYYEQYF
TRBJ2-1	TRBD2	TRBV20-1	-	TGCAGTGCGTATCTACTAGCGGGAAAGAATGAGCAGTTCTTC	CSAYLLAGKNEQFF
TRBJ2-3	-	TRBV9	few	TGTGCCAGCAGCGTAGCTACTCGTAGCACAGATACGCAGTATTTT	CASSVATRSTDTQYF
TRBJ2-2	TRBD1	TRBV6-5	-	TGTGCCAGCAGTTTCGAGACAGGGACCACCGGGGAGCTGTTTTTT	CASSFETGTTGELFF
TRBJ2-3	TRBD1	TRBV20-1	few	TGCAGTGCTAGAAAACAGGGGTATATCACAGATACGCAGTATTTT	CSARKQGYITDTQYF
TRBJ2-4	-	TRBV9	many	TGTGCCAGCAGCACGGGACTAGCCAAAAACATTCAGTACTTC	CASSTGLAKNIQYF
TRBJ2-4	-	TRBV15	-	TGTGCCACCAGCAGGGAGGGACGGATCATAGCCAAAAACATTCAGTACTTC	CATSREGRIIAKNIQYF
TRBJ2-1	-	TRBV20-1	many	TGCAGTGCTAGTGTACAGATCCGCTCCTACAATGAGCAGTTCTTC	CSASVQIRSYNEQFF
TRBJ2-2	-	TRBV7-3	-	TGTGCCGTGAGGAGGCCTAACACCGGGGAGCTGTTTTTT	CAVRRPNTGELFF
TRBJ2-7	TRBD2	TRBV20-1	-	TGCAGTGCTAGAATAGCGGGGGTCACCTACGAGCAGTACTTC	CSARIAGVTYEQYF
TRBJ2-3	-	TRBV7-8	few	TGTGCCAGCAGCTTAGGGGGGTTGGGGACCCCCATTGGGAATTTT	CASSLGGLGTPIGNF
TRBJ2-7	TRBD1	TRBV12-3/TRBV12-4	few	TGTGCCAGCAGCAAGGACAGGATAAGCTCCTACGAGCAGTACTTC	CASSKDRISSYEQYF
TRBJ2-2	-	TRBV2	-	TGTGCCAGCAGTGAGAGCCGCTTGAGCACCGGGGAGCTGTTTTTT	CASSESRLSTGELFF
TRBJ2-1	-	TRBV5-6	few	TGTGCCAGCAGGAGACGCGGAACCGGCTTGGACAATGAGCAGTTCTTC	CASRRRGTGLDNEQFF
TRBJ1-1	-	TRBV12-3/TRBV12-4	few	TGTGCCAGTTCTAAGTGGGAAGAAGCTTTCTTT	CASSKWEEAFF
TRBJ2-3	-	TRBV20-1	-	TGCAGTGCTAAGTTGGGGGGCAACACAGATACGCAGTATTTT	CSAKLGGNTDTQYF
TRBJ2-3	TRBD2	TRBV9	-	TGTGCCAGCAGCGTAGCTACGCGGCGGGAGGGAGGCACAGATACGCAGTATTTT	CASSVATRREGGTDTQYF
TRBJ1-1	-	TRBV12-3/TRBV12-4	few	TGTGCCAGCAGTTTCGAGCGACTTCAGAACACTGAAGCTTTCTTT	CASSFERLQNTEAFF
TRBJ2-1	TRBD2	TRBV5-1	-	TGCGCCAGCAGCTTTAGCGGGCCCAAAGACAATGAGCAGTTCTTC	CASSFSGPKDNEQFF
TRBJ2-7	TRBD2	TRBV7-9	-	TGTGCCAGCAGCTCTCGTCGCGGGAGTAGGGAAGCGGGGGAGCAGTACTTC	CASSSRRGSREAGEQYF
TRBJ1-1	-	TRBV29-1	few	TGCAGCGTCCAGGGTTTCGTCACTGAAGCTTTCTTT	CSVQGFVTEAFF
TRBJ2-7	-	TRBV6-2/TRBV6-3	-	TGTGCCAGCTCGGTAATGTCTTACGAGCAGTACTTC	CASSVMSYEQYF
TRBJ2-2	-	TRBV9	-	TGTGCCAGCGGGAACACTGGGGGCGCCGGGGAGCTGTTTTTT	CASGNTGGAGELFF
TRBJ2-1	TRBD2	TRBV7-2	few	TGTGCCAGCAGCTTAGGGATAGCGGGAGTTCAGCAGTTCTTC	CASSLGIAGVQQFF
TRBJ2-5	TRBD1	TRBV12-3/TRBV12-4	-	TGTGCCAGCAGCGATACCCCCGGGACAGGGCAAGAGACCCAGTACTTC	CASSDTPGTGQETQYF
TRBJ1-1	TRBD1	TRBV28	-	TGTGCCAGCAGTTTTGGTGGGACAGGGATTTTAACTGAAGCTTTCTTT	CASSFGGTGILTEAFF
TRBJ2-7	-	TRBV7-9	many	TGTGCCAGCAGCTCGACCCGGCGGGACTACGAGCAGTACTTC	CASSSTRRDYEQYF
TRBJ1-1	-	TRBV10-3	many	TGTGCCATCAAATCCCGACAGACCAACACTGAAGCTTTCTTT	CAIKSRQTNTEAFF
TRBJ1-1	-	TRBV6-5	-	TGTGCCAGCAGTTATACCTGGGCAACTGAAGCTTTCTTT	CASSYTWATEAFF
TRBJ2-3	TRBD1	TRBV20-1	few	TGCAGTGCAACAACAGGGGCGTACACAGATACGCAGTATTTT	CSATTGAYTDTQYF